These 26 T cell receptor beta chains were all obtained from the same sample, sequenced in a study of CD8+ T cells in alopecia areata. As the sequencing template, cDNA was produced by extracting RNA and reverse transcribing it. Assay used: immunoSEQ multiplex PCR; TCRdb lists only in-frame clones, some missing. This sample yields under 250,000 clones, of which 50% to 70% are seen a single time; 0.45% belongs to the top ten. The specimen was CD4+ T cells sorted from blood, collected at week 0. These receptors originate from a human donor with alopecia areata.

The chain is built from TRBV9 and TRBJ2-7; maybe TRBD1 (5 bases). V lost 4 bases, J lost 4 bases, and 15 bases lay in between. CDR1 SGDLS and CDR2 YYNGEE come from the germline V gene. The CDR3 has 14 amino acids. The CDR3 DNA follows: TGTGCCAGCAGCCGGAATGGACAAGTTTACGAGCAGTACTTC. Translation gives CASSRNGQVYEQYF.

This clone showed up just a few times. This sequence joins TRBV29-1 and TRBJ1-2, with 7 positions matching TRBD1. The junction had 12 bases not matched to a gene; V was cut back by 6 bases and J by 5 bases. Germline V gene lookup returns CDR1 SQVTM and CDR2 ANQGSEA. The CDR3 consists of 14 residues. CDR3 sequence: CSVQGRDRGYGYTF. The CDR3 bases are TGCAGCGTCCAGGGGAGGGACAGAGGGTATGGCTACACCTTC.

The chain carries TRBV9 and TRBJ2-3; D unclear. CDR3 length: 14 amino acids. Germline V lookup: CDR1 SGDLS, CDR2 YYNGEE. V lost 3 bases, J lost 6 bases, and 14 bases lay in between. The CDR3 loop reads CASSGDMRTDTQYF. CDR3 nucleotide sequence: TGTGCCAGCAGCGGAGATATGCGGACGGATACGCAGTATTTT. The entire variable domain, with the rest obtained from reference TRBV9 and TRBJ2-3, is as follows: DSGVTQTPKHLITATGQRVTLRCSPRSGDLSVYWYQQSLDQGLQFLIQYYNGEERAKGNILERFSAQQFPDLHSELNLSSLELGDSALYFCASSGDMRTDTQYFGPGTRLTVL.

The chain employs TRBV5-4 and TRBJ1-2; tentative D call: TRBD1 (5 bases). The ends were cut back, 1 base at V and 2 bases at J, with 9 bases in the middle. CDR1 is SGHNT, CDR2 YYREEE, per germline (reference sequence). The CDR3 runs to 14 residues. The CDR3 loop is CASSLWQGNYGYTF. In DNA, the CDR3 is TGTGCCAGCAGCTTGTGGCAGGGCAACTATGGCTACACCTTC.

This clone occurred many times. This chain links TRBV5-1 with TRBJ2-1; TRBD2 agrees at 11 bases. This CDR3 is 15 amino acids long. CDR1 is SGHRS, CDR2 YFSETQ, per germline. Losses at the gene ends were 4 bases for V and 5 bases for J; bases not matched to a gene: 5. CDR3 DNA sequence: TGCGCCAGCAGCATTAGCGGGGGGGCCGACAATGAGCAGTTCTTC. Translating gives CASSISGGADNEQFF.

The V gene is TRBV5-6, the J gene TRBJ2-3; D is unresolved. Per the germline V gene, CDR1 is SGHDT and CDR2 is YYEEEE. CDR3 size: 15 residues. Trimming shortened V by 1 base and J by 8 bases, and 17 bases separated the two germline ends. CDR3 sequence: CASSLMKLQPGTQYF. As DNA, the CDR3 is TGTGCCAGCAGCTTGATGAAGCTCCAACCTGGTACGCAGTATTTT.

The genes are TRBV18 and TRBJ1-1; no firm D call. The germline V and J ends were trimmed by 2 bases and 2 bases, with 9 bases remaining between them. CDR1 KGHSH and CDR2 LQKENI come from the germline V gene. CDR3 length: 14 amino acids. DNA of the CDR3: TGTGCCAGCTCACCAGTATCGAGAAACACTGAAGCTTTCTTT. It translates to CASSPVSRNTEAFF.

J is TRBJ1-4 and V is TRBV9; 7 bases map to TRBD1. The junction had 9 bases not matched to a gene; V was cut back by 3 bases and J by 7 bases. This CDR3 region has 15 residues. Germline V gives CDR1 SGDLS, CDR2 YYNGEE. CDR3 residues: CASSARTGEGEKLFF. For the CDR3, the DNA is TGTGCCAGCAGCGCCCGTACAGGGGAGGGTGAAAAACTGTTTTTT.

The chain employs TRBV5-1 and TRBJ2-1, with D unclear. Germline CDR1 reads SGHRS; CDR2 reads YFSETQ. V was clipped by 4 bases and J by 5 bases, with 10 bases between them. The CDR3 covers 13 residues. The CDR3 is CASSGLGNNEQFF. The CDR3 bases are TGCGCCAGCAGCGGGCTAGGTAACAATGAGCAGTTCTTC.

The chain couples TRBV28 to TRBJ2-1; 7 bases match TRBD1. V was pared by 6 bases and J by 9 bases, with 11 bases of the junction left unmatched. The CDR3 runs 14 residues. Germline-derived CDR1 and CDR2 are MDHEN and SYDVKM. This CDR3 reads CASRQQGGGGEQFF. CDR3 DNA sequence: TGTGCCAGCAGGCAACAAGGGGGCGGCGGTGAGCAGTTCTTC.

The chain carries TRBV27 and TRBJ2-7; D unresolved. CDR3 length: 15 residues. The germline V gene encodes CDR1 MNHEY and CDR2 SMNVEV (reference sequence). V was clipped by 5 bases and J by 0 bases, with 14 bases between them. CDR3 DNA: TGTGCCAGCAGTCCCCGACGCACGAGCTCCTACGAGCAGTACTTC. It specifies CASSPRRTSSYEQYF.

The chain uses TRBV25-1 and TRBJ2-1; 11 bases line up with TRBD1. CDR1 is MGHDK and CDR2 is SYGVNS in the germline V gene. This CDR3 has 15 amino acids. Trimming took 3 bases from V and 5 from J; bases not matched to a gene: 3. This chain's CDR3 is CASSDRTGGDNEQFF. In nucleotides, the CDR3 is TGTGCCAGCAGTGACAGGACAGGGGGCGACAATGAGCAGTTCTTC.

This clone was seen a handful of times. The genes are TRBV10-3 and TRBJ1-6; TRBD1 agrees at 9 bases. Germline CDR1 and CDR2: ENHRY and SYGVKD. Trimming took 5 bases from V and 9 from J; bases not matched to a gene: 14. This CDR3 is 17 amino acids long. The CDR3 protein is CAISPTGGQGRGSPLHF. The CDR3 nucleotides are TGTGCCATCAGTCCAACAGGGGGCCAAGGCCGTGGTTCACCCCTCCACTTT.

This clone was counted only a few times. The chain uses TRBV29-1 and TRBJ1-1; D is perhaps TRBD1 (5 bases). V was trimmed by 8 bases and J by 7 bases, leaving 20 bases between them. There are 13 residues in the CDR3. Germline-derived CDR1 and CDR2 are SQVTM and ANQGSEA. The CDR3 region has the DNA TGCAGCTGCCAGGGACTCTTCAAAGTTGAAGCTTTCTTT. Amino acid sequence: CSCQGLFKVEAFF.

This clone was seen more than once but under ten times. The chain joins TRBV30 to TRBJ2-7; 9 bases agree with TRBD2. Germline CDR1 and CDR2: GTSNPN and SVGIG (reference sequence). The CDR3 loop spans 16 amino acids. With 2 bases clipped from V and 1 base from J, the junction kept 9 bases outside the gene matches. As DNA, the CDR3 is TGTGCCTGGAGTAAGAGTGGCGGGAGGGCGTCCTACGAGCAGTACTTC. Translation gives CAWSKSGGRASYEQYF.

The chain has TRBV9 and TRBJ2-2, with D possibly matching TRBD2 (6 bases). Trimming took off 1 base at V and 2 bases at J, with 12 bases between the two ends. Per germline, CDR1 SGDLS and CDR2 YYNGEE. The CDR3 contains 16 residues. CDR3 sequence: CASSVLAGLNTGELFF. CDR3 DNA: TGTGCCAGCAGCGTACTGGCGGGACTCAACACCGGGGAGCTGTTTTTT.

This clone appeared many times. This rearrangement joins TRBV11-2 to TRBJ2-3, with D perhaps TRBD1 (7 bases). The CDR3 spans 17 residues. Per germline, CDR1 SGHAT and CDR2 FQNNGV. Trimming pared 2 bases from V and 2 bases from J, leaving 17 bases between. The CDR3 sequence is CASSLTRRGPDTDTQYF. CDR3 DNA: TGTGCCAGCAGCTTAACGAGGAGGGGGCCAGACACAGATACGCAGTATTTT.

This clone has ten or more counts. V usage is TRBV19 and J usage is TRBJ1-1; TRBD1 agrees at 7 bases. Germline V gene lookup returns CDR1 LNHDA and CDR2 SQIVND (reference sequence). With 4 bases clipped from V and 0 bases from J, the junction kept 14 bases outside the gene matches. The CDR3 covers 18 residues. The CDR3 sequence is CASSKSWTGGGLNTEAFF. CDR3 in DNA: TGTGCCAGTAGTAAATCCTGGACAGGAGGCGGGTTGAACACTGAAGCTTTCTTT. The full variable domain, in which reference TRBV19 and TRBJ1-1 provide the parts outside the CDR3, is DGGITQSPKYLFRKEGQNVTLSCEQNLNHDAMYWYRQDPGQGLRLIYYSQIVNDFQKGDIAEGYSVSREKKESFPLTVTSAQKNPTAFYLCASSKSWTGGGLNTEAFFGQGTRLTVV.

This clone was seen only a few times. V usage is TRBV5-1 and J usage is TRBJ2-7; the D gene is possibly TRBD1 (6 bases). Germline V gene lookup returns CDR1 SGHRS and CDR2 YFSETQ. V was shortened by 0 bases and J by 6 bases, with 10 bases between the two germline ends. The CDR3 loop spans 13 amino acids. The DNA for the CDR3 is TGCGCCAGCAGCTTGGACAGGGTTGGCGAGCAGTACTTC. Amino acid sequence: CASSLDRVGEQYF.

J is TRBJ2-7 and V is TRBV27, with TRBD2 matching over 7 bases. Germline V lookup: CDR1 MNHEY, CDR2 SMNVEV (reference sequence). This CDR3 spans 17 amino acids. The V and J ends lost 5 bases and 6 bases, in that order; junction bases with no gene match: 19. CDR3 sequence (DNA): TGTGCCAGCAGTCCCCCGGGACTACTTCACAACCGAATCGAGCAGTACTTC. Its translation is CASSPPGLLHNRIEQYF.

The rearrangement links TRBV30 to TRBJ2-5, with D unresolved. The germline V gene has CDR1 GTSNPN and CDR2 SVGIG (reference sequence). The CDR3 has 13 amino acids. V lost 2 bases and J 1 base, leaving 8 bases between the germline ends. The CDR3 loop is CAWSRLLQETQYF. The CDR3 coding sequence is TGTGCCTGGAGTCGCCTGCTCCAAGAGACCCAGTACTTC.

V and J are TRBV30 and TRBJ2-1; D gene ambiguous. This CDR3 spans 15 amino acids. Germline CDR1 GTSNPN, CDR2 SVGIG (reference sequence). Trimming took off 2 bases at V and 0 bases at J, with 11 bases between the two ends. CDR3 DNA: TGTGCCTGGAGTCGAAGGCTAGTCTCCTACAATGAGCAGTTCTTC. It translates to CAWSRRLVSYNEQFF. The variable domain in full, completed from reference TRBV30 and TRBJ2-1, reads SQTIHQWPATLVQPVGSPLSLECTVEGTSNPNLYWYRQAAGRGLQLLFYSVGIGQISSEVPQNLSASRPQDRQFILSSKKLLLSDSGFYLCAWSRRLVSYNEQFFGPGTRLTVL.

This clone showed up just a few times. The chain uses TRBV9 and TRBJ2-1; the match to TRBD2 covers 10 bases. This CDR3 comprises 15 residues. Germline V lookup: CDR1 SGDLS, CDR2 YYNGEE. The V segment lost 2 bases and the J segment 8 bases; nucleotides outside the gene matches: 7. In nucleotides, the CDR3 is TGTGCCAGCAGCGTCCAGCGGGGGGGCCCCCATGAGCAGTTCTTC. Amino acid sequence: CASSVQRGGPHEQFF.

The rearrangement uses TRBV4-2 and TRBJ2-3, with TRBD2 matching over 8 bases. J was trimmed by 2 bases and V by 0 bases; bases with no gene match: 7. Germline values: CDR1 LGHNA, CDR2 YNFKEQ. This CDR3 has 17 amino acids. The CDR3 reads CASSQDSGGGYTDTQYF. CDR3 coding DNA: TGTGCCAGCAGCCAAGATTCGGGAGGGGGTTACACAGATACGCAGTATTTT.

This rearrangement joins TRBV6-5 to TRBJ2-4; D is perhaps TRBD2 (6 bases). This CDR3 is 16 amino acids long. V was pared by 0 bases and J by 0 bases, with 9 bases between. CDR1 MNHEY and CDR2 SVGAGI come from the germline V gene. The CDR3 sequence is CASSYSGSRAKNIQYF. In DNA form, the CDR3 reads TGTGCCAGCAGTTACTCCGGGAGTAGAGCCAAAAACATTCAGTACTTC.

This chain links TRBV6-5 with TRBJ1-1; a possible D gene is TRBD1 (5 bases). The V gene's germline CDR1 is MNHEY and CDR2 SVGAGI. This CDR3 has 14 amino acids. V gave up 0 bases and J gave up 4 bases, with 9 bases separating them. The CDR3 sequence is CASSYSGGSTEAFF. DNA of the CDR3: TGTGCCAGCAGTTACTCGGGGGGAAGCACTGAAGCTTTCTTT.